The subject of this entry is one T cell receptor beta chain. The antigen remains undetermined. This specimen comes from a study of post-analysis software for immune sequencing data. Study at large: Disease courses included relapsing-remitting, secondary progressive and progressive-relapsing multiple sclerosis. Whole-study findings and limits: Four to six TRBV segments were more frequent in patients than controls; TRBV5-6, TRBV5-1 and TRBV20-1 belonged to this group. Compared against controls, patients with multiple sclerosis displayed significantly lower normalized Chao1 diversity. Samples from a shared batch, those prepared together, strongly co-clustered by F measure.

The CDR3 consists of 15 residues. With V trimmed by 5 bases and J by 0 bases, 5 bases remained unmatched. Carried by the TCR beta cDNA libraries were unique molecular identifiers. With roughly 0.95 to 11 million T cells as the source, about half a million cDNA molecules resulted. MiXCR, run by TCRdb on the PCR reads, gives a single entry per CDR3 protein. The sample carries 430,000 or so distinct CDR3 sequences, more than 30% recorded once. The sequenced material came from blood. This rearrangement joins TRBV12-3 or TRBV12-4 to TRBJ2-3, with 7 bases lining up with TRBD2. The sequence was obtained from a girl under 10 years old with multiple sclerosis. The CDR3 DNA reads TGTGCCAGCAGTCTCCCACTAGCGAGCACAGATACGCAGTATTTT. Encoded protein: CASSLPLASTDTQYF.